A single sample gave rise to the 26 T cell receptor beta chains below, sequenced in a study of regulatory dendritic cells for organ transplantation. Some clones are missing from TCRdb's copy, which holds only in-frame ones; the method was immunoSEQ multiplex PCR. The sample includes almost 30,000 clones, nearly 80% of them seen just once. What was sequenced was memory CD4+ T cells from blood. Described subset: CD45RO+ memory T cells. These receptors all come from a human donor in good health.

This clone turned up a few times. The rearrangement links TRBV27 to TRBJ1-1, with D possibly TRBD1 on 6 matching bases. Trimming took off 2 bases at V and 5 bases at J, with 15 bases between the two ends. The CDR3 sequence is 15 residues long. CDR1 is MNHEY, CDR2 SMNVEV, per germline (reference sequence). The CDR3 region has the DNA TGTGCCAGCAGTTTACGCGCCAGGGGATCGACTGAAGCTTTCTTT. Protein product: CASSLRARGSTEAFF.

This chain uses TRBV4-3 with TRBJ1-4; maybe TRBD1 (6 bases). Germline CDR1 is LGHNA and CDR2 is YSLEER. V was clipped by 2 bases and J by 5 bases, with 12 bases between them. The CDR3 totals 15 residues. The CDR3 DNA reads TGCGCCAGCAGCCAAAGTCGGGGGGGCAATGAAAAACTGTTTTTT. Protein: CASSQSRGGNEKLFF.

V and J are TRBV5-8 and TRBJ2-5; TRBD1 or TRBD2 may be the D gene (5 bases each). V was trimmed by 2 bases and J by 4 bases, leaving 6 bases between them. The CDR3 extends over 12 amino acids. Germline V gives CDR1 SGHTS, CDR2 YDEGEE. CDR3 sequence reads: CASSFGGETQYF. Written as DNA, the CDR3 is TGTGCCAGCAGCTTTGGGGGAGAGACCCAGTACTTC.

The chain couples TRBV7-9 to TRBJ1-4, with 9 bases that match TRBD1. V dropped 7 bases and J dropped 6; count of bases not matched to a gene: 6. CDR1 SEHNR and CDR2 FQNEAQ come from the germline V gene (reference sequence). This CDR3 is built from 14 residues. The CDR3 DNA is TGTGCCAGCACCCCGGGACAGGGCGATGAAAAACTGTTTTTT. Translated, it gives CASTPGQGDEKLFF.

This chain links TRBV7-2 with TRBJ2-5, with D unresolved. The CDR3 extends over 14 amino acids. With 2 bases removed from V and 2 bases from J, the gap between germline ends came to 9 bases. In germline, CDR1 is SGHTA, CDR2 FQGNSA. The CDR3 DNA is TGTGCCAGCAGCTTATTTAACAGACAAGAGACCCAGTACTTC. It codes for CASSLFNRQETQYF.

This clone has a handful of counts. The chain has TRBV10-3 and TRBJ2-7; possible D gene TRBD2, 6 bases. V lost 3 bases and J lost 5, with 11 bases in between. Germline V lookup: CDR1 ENHRY, CDR2 SYGVKD. This CDR3 has 13 residues. CDR3 amino acids: CAISDWRVDEQYF. Here the CDR3 DNA reads TGTGCCATCAGTGATTGGAGGGTCGACGAGCAGTACTTC.

J is TRBJ2-5 and V is TRBV5-1; D might be TRBD1 (7 bases). Trimming left V 2 bases short and J 5 bases short, with 10 bases between. CDR1 is SGHRS, CDR2 YFSETQ, per germline. There are 13 residues in the CDR3. CDR3 coding DNA: TGCGCCAGCAGCTTACAGGGGAGGGAGACCCAGTACTTC. Encoded protein: CASSLQGRETQYF. Based on the CDR3 plus reference TRBV5-1 and TRBJ2-5, the full variable domain is KAGVTQTPRYLIKTRGQQVTLSCSPISGHRSVSWYQQTPGQGLQFLFEYFSETQRNKGNFPGRFSGRQFSNSRSEMNVSTLELGDSALYLCASSLQGRETQYFGPGTRLLVL.

The rearrangement joins TRBV7-3 to TRBJ2-7; 12 positions agree with TRBD1. Germline CDR1 is SGHTA and CDR2 is FQGTGA. CDR3 length equals 16 residues. V was pared by 4 bases and J by 7 bases, with 11 bases of the junction left unmatched. The CDR3 nucleotides are TGTGCCAGCAGCTCCAGGGCCGGGACAGGGGGCGCGGAGCAGTACTTC. Amino acids: CASSSRAGTGGAEQYF.

The V gene is TRBV2, the J gene TRBJ2-5; 13 bases match TRBD2. Germline values: CDR1 SNHLY, CDR2 FYNNEI. V lost 4 bases to trimming and J lost 5 bases; unmatched junction nucleotides: 4. The CDR3 sequence is 15 residues long. This chain's CDR3 is CASSAQTSGRETQYF. CDR3 sequence (DNA): TGTGCCAGCAGTGCCCAGACTAGCGGGAGGGAGACCCAGTACTTC.

CDR3: CAWTQQGAHLNPYEQYF. CDR3 nucleotides: TGTGCCTGGACCCAACAGGGGGCCCATCTCAACCCCTACGAGCAGTACTTC. The rearrangement uses TRBV30 and TRBJ2-7, with 9 bases aligning to TRBD1. This CDR3 spans 17 amino acids. Germline V lookup: CDR1 GTSNPN, CDR2 SVGIG (reference sequence). The V and J ends lost 4 bases and 2 bases, in that order; junction bases with no gene match: 15.

CDR3 DNA sequence: TGTGCCACCAGCAGAGATCAGCGGCTGGGGAGAGAGACCCAGTACTTC. Amino acids: CATSRDQRLGRETQYF. The chain has TRBV15 and TRBJ2-5; possible D gene TRBD2, 5 bases. V lost 0 bases and J lost 4, with 15 bases in between. Germline V gene lookup returns CDR1 LNHNV and CDR2 YYDKDF (reference sequence). The CDR3 sequence is 16 residues long.

The V call is TRBV28, the J call TRBJ1-3; 8 positions agree with TRBD1. V lost 10 bases and J lost 0; bases outside the gene matches: 8. Germline CDR1 is MDHEN and CDR2 is SYDVKM. This CDR3 spans 15 amino acids. The CDR3 region is CATGTGQYSGNTIYF. The CDR3 DNA follows: TGTGCCACGGGGACAGGCCAATACTCTGGAAACACCATATATTTT.

This sequence joins TRBV7-2 and TRBJ1-5; 9 nucleotides match TRBD1. The V segment lost 4 bases and the J segment 7 bases; nucleotides outside the gene matches: 2. Germline-derived CDR1 and CDR2 are SGHTA and FQGNSA. The CDR3 covers 13 residues. The CDR3 DNA sequence: TGTGCCAGCAGCTACAGGGGGCAGCAGCCCCAGCATTTT. Its protein product is CASSYRGQQPQHF.

This chain links TRBV2 with TRBJ2-5; 10 nucleotides match TRBD1. The CDR3 consists of 15 residues. J lost 5 bases, V lost 11 bases, and 14 bases had no gene match. Per germline, CDR1 SNHLY and CDR2 FYNNEI. Written as DNA, the CDR3 is TGTGCCGGATGTACAGGGACAGGGGACGGGGAGACCCAGTACTTC. It specifies CAGCTGTGDGETQYF.

The V and J genes are TRBV15 and TRBJ2-1, with D tentatively TRBD2 (5 bases). V lost 5 bases and J lost 10, with 9 bases in between. Germline-derived CDR1 and CDR2 are LNHNV and YYDKDF (reference sequence). The CDR3 sequence is 11 residues long. This CDR3 reads CATSGGVEQFF. The DNA of the CDR3 is TGTGCCACCAGCGGAGGAGTCGAGCAGTTCTTC.

The CDR3 sequence is CSVGGGRGTEAFF. The DNA of the CDR3 is TGCAGCGTCGGGGGTGGGAGAGGCACTGAAGCTTTCTTT. This chain links TRBV29-1 with TRBJ1-1; D possibly corresponds to TRBD1 (5 bases). The CDR3 consists of 13 residues. V lost 6 bases to trimming and J lost 4 bases, with 15 bases between them. Germline V gene lookup returns CDR1 SQVTM and CDR2 ANQGSEA.

The chain links TRBV4-3 to TRBJ1-4; D is undetermined. Trimming stripped 4 bases from V and 4 bases from J, with 16 bases between. This CDR3 is 16 amino acids long. Germline-derived CDR1 and CDR2 are LGHNA and YSLEER. CDR3 in amino acids: CASSLRTGVINEKLFF. The DNA of the CDR3 is TGCGCCAGCAGCCTCCGGACGGGAGTGATTAATGAAAAACTGTTTTTT.

V is TRBV4-3 and J is TRBJ1-4; the match to TRBD1 covers 10 bases. Germline CDR1 reads LGHNA; CDR2 reads YSLEER. The CDR3 is 16 residues long. V shed 4 bases, J shed 8 bases, and the junction held 10 bases outside the gene matches. The CDR3 reads CASSPNPGQGKEKLFF. The CDR3 DNA sequence: TGCGCCAGCAGCCCAAATCCGGGACAGGGGAAAGAAAAACTGTTTTTT.

The chain joins TRBV6-6 to TRBJ2-2; perhaps TRBD2 as D (5 bases). Germline V gene data show CDR1 as MNHNY and CDR2 as SVGAGI (reference sequence). Trimming removed 6 bases from V and 8 bases from J, with 19 bases in between. The CDR3 spans 15 residues. The CDR3 DNA sequence: TGTGCCAGCAGCCATGGGCGTGGGAGCGCGGGGGAGCTGTTTTTT. It translates to CASSHGRGSAGELFF.

This chain uses TRBV7-2 with TRBJ2-5, with 10 bases that match TRBD1. This CDR3 has 16 amino acids. The germline gives CDR1 SGHTA, CDR2 FQGNSA. Trimming cost V 0 bases and J 4 bases; bases outside gene matches: 5. CDR3 residues: CASSLAFGQGGETQYF. The DNA for the CDR3 is TGTGCCAGCAGCTTAGCTTTCGGACAGGGGGGAGAGACCCAGTACTTC. Complete variable domain (other parts from reference TRBV7-2 and TRBJ2-5): GAGVSQSPSNKVTEKGKDVELRCDPISGHTALYWYRQSLGQGLEFLIYFQGNSAPDKSGLPSDRFSAERTGGSVSTLTIQRTQQEDSAVYLCASSLAFGQGGETQYFGPGTRLLVL.

The V gene is TRBV6-5, the J gene TRBJ1-1; 7 positions match TRBD1. The CDR3 has 15 amino acids. Trimming removed 4 bases from V and 2 bases from J; junction bases left unmatched: 7. CDR1 and CDR2 (germline): MNHEY, SVGAGI. CDR3 DNA: TGTGCCAGCAGTTCCCAAGGGACAGCAAACACTGAAGCTTTCTTT. It yields the protein CASSSQGTANTEAFF.

CDR3 sequence: CASSDGGTPRNEQFF. CDR3 nucleotides: TGTGCCAGCAGTGACGGGGGGACACCTAGGAATGAGCAGTTCTTC. The rearrangement joins TRBV6-1 to TRBJ2-1; maybe TRBD2 (7 bases). This CDR3 spans 15 amino acids. Deletions cut 3 bases from V and 7 bases from J, with 16 bases between. Germline V gene sequence: CDR1 MNHNS, CDR2 SASEGT.

The rearrangement joins TRBV23-1 to TRBJ2-7; unclear D gene. TRBV23-1 is annotated as an ORF whose role is uncertain. V was clipped by 0 bases and J by 5 bases, with 14 bases between them. CDR3 length: 15 residues. The CDR3 coding sequence is TGCGCCAGCAGTCAATCGCCACTTAAGGCCCACGAGCAGTACTTC. Translated, it gives CASSQSPLKAHEQYF.

The J gene is TRBJ2-1, the V gene TRBV11-2; the match to TRBD2 covers 10 bases. Germline values: CDR1 SGHAT, CDR2 FQNNGV. Trimming cost V 4 bases and J 5 bases; bases outside gene matches: 11. The length of the CDR3 is 17 residues. The chain's CDR3 is CASSSLRGLAPNNEQFF. The CDR3, as DNA: TGTGCCAGCAGCTCTCTCCGGGGACTAGCGCCCAACAATGAGCAGTTCTTC.

The V gene is TRBV29-1, the J gene TRBJ1-2, with TRBD1 matching over 7 bases. This CDR3 contains 13 residues. V dropped 7 bases and J dropped 7; count of bases not matched to a gene: 12. CDR1 is SQVTM and CDR2 is ANQGSEA in the germline V gene. CDR3 sequence reads: CSATRDSRRGYTF. CDR3 sequence (DNA): TGCAGCGCGACCCGGGACAGCAGACGTGGCTACACCTTC.

The CDR3 DNA follows: TGTGCCAGCAGCTTCGGGGTAGCGGGAGGGAATAACGAGCAGTACTTC. Its protein is CASSFGVAGGNNEQYF. The chain combines TRBV5-4 with TRBJ2-7, with 11 positions matching TRBD2. Trimming removed 2 bases from V and 5 bases from J; junction bases left unmatched: 9. The CDR3 totals 16 residues. Germline values: CDR1 SGHNT, CDR2 YYREEE (reference sequence).